Presented here are 26 T cell receptor beta chains from one specimen sequenced in a study of early T cells in non-severe SARS-CoV-2 infection. TCRdb re-called the 5' RACE reads through MiXCR, storing one row per CDR3 protein. This table holds around 58,000 distinct CDR3 sequences, roughly 7.8% found once. The sequencing here drew on whole blood, taken at baseline. These receptors were taken from an adult who was a healthcare worker with PCR-confirmed SARS-CoV-2 infection or an uninfected control (not recorded which).

The chain employs TRBV7-9 and TRBJ2-7, with D maybe TRBD1 (6 bases). This CDR3 has 18 residues. Germline CDR1 reads SEHNR; CDR2 reads FQNEAQ (reference sequence). V was pared by 5 bases and J by 2 bases, with 25 bases between. CDR3 protein: CASSPQIVQGLSTYEQYF. The CDR3 DNA sequence: TGTGCCAGCAGCCCCCAAATAGTACAGGGCTTAAGCACCTACGAGCAGTACTTC.

V usage is TRBV6-5 and J usage is TRBJ1-3; 10 bases are a match to TRBD1. The V gene's germline CDR1 is MNHEY and CDR2 SVGAGI. This CDR3 has 18 residues. After removal of 0 bases from V and 1 base from J, the junction contained 6 bases not matched to a gene. In DNA form, the CDR3 reads TGTGCCAGCAGTTACTCGGGTCCGGGACAGGGGTCTGGAAACACCATATATTTT. Amino acids: CASSYSGPGQGSGNTIYF.

The rearrangement uses TRBV10-3 and TRBJ1-1; the match to TRBD1 covers 9 bases. CDR3 length equals 17 residues. Trimming at V came to 11 bases and at J to 4 bases, leaving 20 bases not matched to a gene. Germline V gene lookup returns CDR1 ENHRY and CDR2 SYGVKD. Written as DNA, the CDR3 is TGTGCCCCGCACCGGGACCGGGACAGGGCAGAGGGCACTGAAGCTTTCTTT. Translated, it gives CAPHRDRDRAEGTEAFF.

This clonotype was picked up many times. V gene TRBV28 combines with J gene TRBJ1-5; perhaps TRBD1 as D (5 bases). CDR3 length: 14 residues. V shed 7 bases and J shed 7 bases, with 17 bases lying between them. Germline V gives CDR1 MDHEN, CDR2 SYDVKM. DNA for the CDR3: TGTGCCAGCAACCGGGGCATTCCGCGGCAGCCCCAGCATTTT. Residues: CASNRGIPRQPQHF.

This clonotype turned up a few times. The J gene is TRBJ1-2, the V gene TRBV6-1; D not resolved. This CDR3 is built from 14 residues. From germline, CDR1 is MNHNS and CDR2 SASEGT. The V end lost 0 bases, the J end lost 7 bases, and 12 bases lay between the germline ends. CDR3 loop: CASSEADNHSGYTF. The CDR3 nucleotides are TGTGCCAGCAGTGAAGCCGATAATCACAGTGGCTACACCTTC.

This clonotype was observed a few times. V is TRBV5-1 and J is TRBJ2-1; D is uncertain. The V end was cut by 4 bases, the J end by 2 bases, with 13 bases between. Per the germline V gene, CDR1 is SGHRS and CDR2 is YFSETQ. There are 15 residues in the CDR3. The CDR3 protein is CASSRGPRAYNEQFF. CDR3 sequence (DNA): TGCGCCAGCAGCCGCGGACCTAGGGCCTACAATGAGCAGTTCTTC.

This clonotype turned up a few times. CDR3: CASSSYDFTGQYF. As DNA, the CDR3 is TGTGCCAGCAGCTCATACGACTTCACCGGGCAGTATTTT. The chain links TRBV7-9 to TRBJ2-3; D remains ambiguous. The CDR3 runs to 13 residues. V gave up 4 bases and J gave up 11 bases, with 16 bases separating them. Germline V CDR1 and CDR2: SEHNR, FQNEAQ (reference sequence).

This clonotype was seen at least ten times. The J gene is TRBJ1-1, the V gene TRBV12-5; D call uncertain. The V end lost 6 bases, the J end lost 7 bases, and 12 bases lay between the germline ends. Germline CDR1 is LGHNT and CDR2 is FRNRAP. The CDR3 has 12 amino acids. The CDR3 DNA is TGTGCTAGTGGGTCGGCCGGATTTGAAGCTTTCTTT. It translates to CASGSAGFEAFF.

The table lists this clonotype with a few counts. The rearrangement links TRBV14 to TRBJ2-5; no clear D. The germline V gene encodes CDR1 SGHDN and CDR2 FVKESK. Trimming cost V 1 base and J 7 bases, with 10 bases left between them. CDR3 length: 13 residues. CDR3 protein: CASSQGSLGTQYF. The CDR3 region has the DNA TGTGCCAGCAGCCAAGGCAGTCTCGGGACCCAGTACTTC.

This clonotype showed up just a few times. The chain carries TRBV28 and TRBJ2-3, with 8 bases aligning to TRBD1. V shed 5 bases, J shed 2 bases, and the junction held 9 bases outside the gene matches. The V gene's germline CDR1 is MDHEN and CDR2 SYDVKM. The CDR3 totals 16 residues. The DNA for the CDR3 is TGTGCCAGCAGTCCTTATGCAGGGGGCGTCACAGATACGCAGTATTTT. Translating it yields CASSPYAGGVTDTQYF.

The rearrangement joins TRBV9 to TRBJ2-2; 10 bases match TRBD2. The CDR3 is made up of 14 amino acids. Per germline, CDR1 SGDLS and CDR2 YYNGEE. V lost 3 bases to trimming and J lost 8 bases; unmatched junction nucleotides: 4. CDR3: CASSAGLAVGELFF. The CDR3 DNA is TGTGCCAGCAGCGCAGGACTAGCGGTTGGGGAGCTGTTTTTT.

This clonotype was recorded many times. The chain carries TRBV7-9 and TRBJ2-7; TRBD1 or TRBD2 may be the D gene (5 bases each). The CDR3 loop spans 17 amino acids. CDR1 is SEHNR and CDR2 is FQNEAQ in the germline V gene (reference sequence). Trimming took 6 bases from V and 0 from J, leaving 21 bases between them. The CDR3 region has the DNA TGTGCCAGCAGTTCATTTTCCGGGACCCCCTACTCCTACGAGCAGTACTTC. It translates to CASSSFSGTPYSYEQYF.

This clonotype has at least ten counts. The V call is TRBV28, the J call TRBJ2-7; tentative D call: TRBD1 (6 bases). Germline-derived CDR1 and CDR2 are MDHEN and SYDVKM. This CDR3 is 14 amino acids long. The V gene lost 6 bases and the J gene lost 3 bases, with 15 bases spanning the gap. The CDR3 loop reads CASRNAGVGYEQYF. The DNA of the CDR3 is TGTGCCAGCAGAAATGCAGGGGTGGGCTACGAGCAGTACTTC.

This sequence joins TRBV11-2 and TRBJ1-1, with D possibly TRBD1 on 5 matching bases. The CDR3 has 15 residues. Germline V gene lookup returns CDR1 SGHAT and CDR2 FQNNGV. V shed 5 bases and J shed 4 bases, with 17 bases lying between them. CDR3 bases: TGTGCCAGCAGCGAAAGGCCCAGGGCTACCACTGAAGCTTTCTTT. Translated, it gives CASSERPRATTEAFF.

This clonotype was counted at least ten times. The V and J genes are TRBV28 and TRBJ2-3; 8 bases are a match to TRBD1. With 6 bases clipped from V and 4 bases from J, the junction kept 6 bases outside the gene matches. Looked up from germline, CDR1 is MDHEN and CDR2 is SYDVKM. This CDR3 has 14 residues. CDR3 protein: CASREQGEADTQYF. DNA for the CDR3: TGTGCCAGCAGAGAACAGGGGGAGGCAGATACGCAGTATTTT.

The table lists this clonotype with a few counts. The J gene is TRBJ1-1, the V gene TRBV4-3; D ambiguous. V was shortened by 0 bases and J by 6 bases, with 11 bases between the two germline ends. The germline V gene has CDR1 LGHNA and CDR2 YSLEER. The CDR3 spans 14 residues. The CDR3 spells CASSQDASAAEAFF. The CDR3 DNA is TGCGCCAGCAGCCAAGACGCATCAGCGGCTGAAGCTTTCTTT.

This clonotype showed up just a few times. J is TRBJ2-1 and V is TRBV28, with TRBD2 identical over 11 bases. The V and J ends lost 7 bases and 4 bases, in that order; junction bases with no gene match: 9. CDR1 is MDHEN and CDR2 is SYDVKM in the germline V gene. This CDR3 comprises 16 residues. DNA for the CDR3: TGTGCCAGCACCTTATCGACTAGCGGGGCTTACAATGAGCAGTTCTTC. This encodes CASTLSTSGAYNEQFF. Full variable domain (outside the CDR3, taken from reference TRBV28 and TRBJ2-1): DVKVTQSSRYLVKRTGEKVFLECVQDMDHENMFWYRQDPGLGLRLIYFSYDVKMKEKGDIPEGYSVSREKKERFSLILESASTNQTSMYLCASTLSTSGAYNEQFFGPGTRLTVL.

This clonotype occurred many times. The rearrangement uses TRBV7-6 and TRBJ2-2; 8 positions agree with TRBD2. This CDR3 region has 15 residues. CDR1 and CDR2 from the germline V gene are SGHVS and FNYEAQ. V trimming: 5 bases; J trimming: 4 bases; junction bases outside the gene matches: 6. In DNA form, the CDR3 reads TGTGCCAGCAGCCTCCTAGCGGGCGGCACCGGGGAGCTGTTTTTT. Its translation is CASSLLAGGTGELFF.

This clonotype was observed at least ten times. This chain connects TRBV7-6 to TRBJ2-7; D is uncertain. V was cut by 2 bases and J by 6 bases, with 14 bases left in between. Germline V CDR1 and CDR2: SGHVS, FNYEAQ. The CDR3 sequence is 14 residues long. CDR3 DNA sequence: TGTGCCAGCAGCTTATCGGGCCCAGTGGGCGAGCAGTACTTC. It codes for CASSLSGPVGEQYF.

This clonotype was recorded at least ten times. The V gene is TRBV7-3, the J gene TRBJ2-3, with 11 nucleotides matching TRBD1. Looked up from germline, CDR1 is SGHTA and CDR2 is FQGTGA. The CDR3 loop spans 15 amino acids. With V trimmed by 1 base and J by 4 bases, 1 base remained unmatched. The CDR3 region has the DNA TGTGCCAGCAGCTTAATGGGACAGGGGGCAGATACGCAGTATTTT. It yields the protein CASSLMGQGADTQYF. Filled out from reference TRBV7-3 and TRBJ2-3, the complete variable domain reads GAGVSQTPSNKVTEKGKYVELRCDPISGHTALYWYRQSLGQGPEFLIYFQGTGAADDSGLPNDRFFAVRPEGSVSTLKIQRTERGDSAVYLCASSLMGQGADTQYFGPGTRLTVL.

The V and J genes are TRBV21-1 and TRBJ2-1; the table assigns TRBD2, which was not confirmed against the DNA. TRBV21-1 is annotated as a pseudogene. The CDR3 extends over 16 amino acids. The CDR3 region is CASMLVVSGGYNEQFF. The CDR3 region has the DNA TGTGCCAGCATGCTCGTGGTTAGCGGGGGATACAATGAGCAGTTCTTC.

The chain links TRBV5-1 to TRBJ2-2; the match to TRBD2 covers 7 bases. The CDR3 is 16 amino acids. CDR1 is SGHRS and CDR2 is YFSETQ in the germline V gene. Losses at the gene ends were 4 bases for V and 0 bases for J; bases not matched to a gene: 6. CDR3 region: CASSPPGLANTGELFF. The CDR3 nucleotides are TGCGCCAGCAGCCCCCCCGGACTAGCGAACACCGGGGAGCTGTTTTTT. Full variable domain (remainder filled in from reference TRBV5-1 and TRBJ2-2): KAGVTQTPRYLIKTRGQQVTLSCSPISGHRSVSWYQQTPGQGLQFLFEYFSETQRNKGNFPGRFSGRQFSNSRSEMNVSTLELGDSALYLCASSPPGLANTGELFFGEGSRLTVL.

This rearrangement joins TRBV5-1 to TRBJ2-7, with 7 bases that match TRBD2. CDR1 and CDR2 (germline): SGHRS, YFSETQ. The V segment lost 4 bases and the J segment 6 bases; nucleotides outside the gene matches: 10. This CDR3 is built from 14 residues. In DNA, the CDR3 is TGCGCCAGCAGCGGGACTGGCAGGGAGGGCGAGCAGTACTTC. Protein product: CASSGTGREGEQYF.

This clonotype was recorded at least ten times. The genes are TRBV27 and TRBJ2-7; D may be TRBD1 (6 bases). CDR1 is MNHEY and CDR2 is SMNVEV in the germline V gene (reference sequence). This CDR3 region has 16 residues. V lost 0 bases and J 2 bases, leaving 14 bases between the germline ends. The DNA of the CDR3 is TGTGCCAGCAGTTTATCGATTGGGGACACCCCCTACGAGCAGTACTTC. Its protein is CASSLSIGDTPYEQYF.

This chain uses TRBV28 with TRBJ1-2; a possible D gene is TRBD1 (5 bases). The CDR3 extends over 12 amino acids. The V end lost 7 bases, the J end lost 2 bases, and 8 bases lay between the germline ends. Looked up from germline, CDR1 is MDHEN and CDR2 is SYDVKM. CDR3 protein: CASIGTNYGYTF. The CDR3 DNA reads as TGTGCCAGCATTGGGACCAACTATGGCTACACCTTC.

The chain joins TRBV7-9 to TRBJ1-1; 7 nucleotides match TRBD1. Losses at the gene ends were 7 bases for V and 3 bases for J; bases not matched to a gene: 5. The germline gives CDR1 SEHNR, CDR2 FQNEAQ (reference sequence). The CDR3 runs 13 residues. The DNA of the CDR3 is TGTGCCAGCACACGACAGGGCTACACTGAAGCTTTCTTT. It encodes CASTRQGYTEAFF.